These T cell receptor beta chains were read from a single sample in a study of vaccination and CD4 T cells after COVID-19. A single record per CDR3 protein comes from TCRdb applying MiXCR to the PCR reads. This sample has about 20,000 distinct CDR3 sequences, with around 50% found just once. Source: CD4+ T cells from blood, taken before SARS-CoV-2 vaccination. Source of these receptors: a human donor who had recovered from COVID-19. The CDR3 runs from the conserved cysteine through the conserved F or W. D genes are given only for firm matches. Some rows mark clone size as missing; the rest say once, few, many or name a class of expanded clone.

D gene,J gene,V gene,clone size,CDR3 protein,CDR3 DNA
-,TRBJ2-2,TRBV20-1,-,CSAVTNTGELFF,TGCAGTGCCGTTACTAACACCGGGGAGCTGTTTTTT
-,TRBJ1-1,TRBV7-8,-,CASSPAAGERAFSAFF,TGTGCCAGCAGCCCAGCGGCTGGGGAGAGGGCCTTTTCTGCTTTCTTT
-,TRBJ1-2,TRBV2,-,CASRAEEWDYGYTF,TGTGCCAGCAGGGCGGAGGAATGGGACTATGGCTACACCTTC
-,TRBJ1-6,TRBV12-3/TRBV12-4,few,CASSLGQDNSPLHF,TGTGCCAGCAGTTTAGGGCAGGATAATTCACCCCTCCACTTT
-,TRBJ2-2,TRBV15,-,CATSRDYRELFF,TGTGCCACCAGCAGAGATTACCGGGAGCTGTTTTTT
TRBD1,TRBJ2-2,TRBV6-1,-,CASSRGTGGTGELFF,TGTGCCAGCAGTCGCGGGACAGGGGGCACCGGGGAGCTGTTTTTT
-,TRBJ1-1,TRBV5-1,-,CASSNTEAFF,TGCGCCAGCAGCAACACTGAAGCTTTCTTT
TRBD1,TRBJ1-6,TRBV5-1,-,CASSPGQNNSPLHF,TGCGCCAGCAGCCCGGGACAGAATAATTCACCCCTCCACTTT
TRBD1,TRBJ1-1,TRBV2,-,CTSSEGQGTENEAFF,TGTACCAGCAGTGAAGGACAGGGAACGGAAAATGAAGCTTTCTTT
TRBD2,TRBJ2-5,TRBV18,-,CASSPRVAGYQETQYF,TGTGCCAGCTCACCAAGGGTAGCGGGATACCAAGAGACCCAGTACTTC
-,TRBJ2-1,TRBV28,-,CASRPTLGNEQFF,TGTGCCAGCAGGCCCACGTTGGGGAATGAGCAGTTCTTC
TRBD2,TRBJ2-6,TRBV15,few,CATSRGAGAGANVLTF,TGTGCCACCAGCAGAGGAGCGGGAGCTGGGGCCAACGTCCTGACTTTC
-,TRBJ2-6,TRBV19,-,CASSISGANVLTF,TGTGCCAGTAGTATATCTGGGGCCAACGTCCTGACTTTC
TRBD1,TRBJ2-5,TRBV7-2,-,CASSGRQGFRETQYF,TGTGCCAGCAGCGGAAGACAGGGGTTCAGGGAGACCCAGTACTTC
-,TRBJ2-7,TRBV7-8,once,CASSPAAPEQYF,TGTGCCAGCAGCCCCGCTGCACCCGAGCAGTACTTC
TRBD1,TRBJ2-5,TRBV4-1,-,CASSRDRGFQETQYF,TGCGCCAGCAGCCGGGACAGGGGTTTTCAAGAGACCCAGTACTTC
-,TRBJ1-2,TRBV15,few,CATSRDFREARGYTF,TGTGCCACCAGCAGAGATTTCCGGGAGGCGCGGGGCTACACCTTC
TRBD2,TRBJ2-7,TRBV20-1,few,CSARARGGTGYEQYF,TGCAGTGCTAGAGCCCGGGGGGGGACCGGGTACGAGCAGTACTTC
-,TRBJ1-1,TRBV6-1,few,CASRPTNGNTEAFF,TGTGCCAGCAGACCCACGAATGGGAACACTGAAGCTTTCTTT
TRBD1,TRBJ2-5,TRBV29-1,-,CSTTGALGETQYF,TGCAGCACGACAGGGGCCCTAGGGGAGACCCAGTACTTC
-,TRBJ1-5,TRBV28,few,CASSRINNQPQHF,TGTGCCAGCAGCCGGATAAACAATCAGCCCCAGCATTTT
-,TRBJ1-1,TRBV7-9,few,CASSRPAANTEAFF,TGTGCCAGCAGCCGACCCGCCGCGAACACTGAAGCTTTCTTT
-,TRBJ2-7,TRBV19,-,CASSNSLSEQYF,TGTGCCAGTAGTAACTCCCTGAGCGAGCAGTACTTC
TRBD1,TRBJ1-1,TRBV27,few,CASSFGTGTGDTEAFF,TGTGCCAGCAGTTTTGGGACAGGGACAGGGGACACTGAAGCTTTCTTT
-,TRBJ2-3,TRBV6-1,-,CASSRGTDTQYF,TGTGCCAGCAGTCGGGGAACAGATACGCAGTATTTT
TRBD2,TRBJ2-5,TRBV20-1,-,CSARDAWTSTETQYF,TGCAGTGCTAGAGATGCTTGGACTAGCACTGAGACCCAGTACTTC
-,TRBJ1-5,TRBV6-2/TRBV6-3,-,CASRQGQHSNQPQHF,TGTGCCAGCCGCCAAGGACAGCATAGCAATCAGCCCCAGCATTTT
TRBD2,TRBJ2-3,TRBV20-1,-,CSATRKRTSGSDTQYF,TGCAGTGCTACGAGGAAGAGGACTAGCGGCTCAGATACGCAGTATTTT
TRBD1,TRBJ2-5,TRBV7-9,-,CASSFGTARAQYF,TGTGCCAGCAGCTTCGGGACAGCTAGGGCCCAGTACTTC
-,TRBJ1-3,TRBV30,-,CAWSTGNTIYF,TGTGCCTGGAGTACGGGAAACACCATATATTTT
-,TRBJ2-3,TRBV2,once,CASSAGTDTQYF,TGTGCCAGCAGTGCGGGCACAGATACGCAGTATTTT
-,TRBJ2-5,TRBV15,-,CATSRVRGSLETQYF,TGTGCCACCAGCAGAGTTCGGGGGTCGCTGGAGACCCAGTACTTC
TRBD2,TRBJ2-6,TRBV7-2,-,CASSFSWGGSRSGANVLTF,TGTGCCAGCAGCTTCTCCTGGGGCGGGAGCCGATCTGGGGCCAACGTCCTGACTTTC
TRBD1,TRBJ1-5,TRBV7-8,few,CASSLDRVLSQPQHF,TGTGCCAGCAGCTTGGACAGGGTACTTTCTCAGCCCCAGCATTTT
-,TRBJ2-3,TRBV20-1,-,CSASTAGLATDTQYF,TGCAGTGCTAGTACGGCGGGACTGGCCACAGATACGCAGTATTTT
-,TRBJ1-6,TRBV28,-,CASRPTGSSYNSPLHF,TGTGCCAGCAGACCCACAGGGAGCTCCTATAATTCACCCCTCCACTTT
-,TRBJ1-2,TRBV19,-,CASKMGQERYTF,TGTGCCAGTAAAATGGGGCAGGAACGCTACACCTTC
-,TRBJ2-2,TRBV27,-,CASSPRRTGELFF,TGTGCCAGCAGTCCGCGTAGAACCGGGGAGCTGTTTTTT
-,TRBJ1-5,TRBV28,-,CASKDLNQPQHF,TGTGCCAGCAAAGACCTCAATCAGCCCCAGCATTTT
-,TRBJ1-2,TRBV29-1,-,CSARVGAVANYGYTF,TGCAGCGCGCGGGTAGGGGCCGTAGCTAACTATGGCTACACCTTC
TRBD2,TRBJ2-3,TRBV19,-,CASSKPGTSGRATDTQYF,TGTGCCAGTAGTAAGCCTGGGACTAGCGGGAGGGCGACTGATACGCAGTATTTT
-,TRBJ1-5,TRBV19,-,CASSMVQAPQHF,TGTGCCAGTAGTATGGTCCAGGCGCCCCAGCATTTT
-,TRBJ2-2,TRBV12-3/TRBV12-4,-,CASSLLDGTTGELFF,TGTGCCAGCAGCTTACTGGATGGAACCACCGGGGAGCTGTTTTTT
TRBD1,TRBJ1-5,TRBV30,-,CAGGYRGNQHF,TGTGCCGGAGGGTACAGGGGAAACCAGCATTTT
TRBD2,TRBJ2-5,TRBV4-2,once,CASSQELARLETQYF,TGTGCCAGCAGCCAAGAACTAGCGAGGTTGGAGACCCAGTACTTC
-,TRBJ2-1,TRBV7-6,once,CASSLVRADEQFF,TGTGCCAGCAGCTTAGTCCGGGCCGATGAGCAGTTCTTC